The T cell receptor beta chain under discussion was sequenced for a study of shared clonotypes between healthy human individuals. The CDR3 covers 17 residues. The germline CDR1 and CDR2 sequences are MGHRA and YSYEKL. Deletions cut 3 bases from V and 0 bases from J, with 17 bases between. Clones were read by immunoSEQ multiplex PCR, and TCRdb kept only the in-frame ones, dropping some. This table has some 2,100,000 clones, approximately 94% appearing once. Naive CD8 cells lacked CD45RO, underwent positive selection for CCR7 and left out terminally differentiated effector memory CD45RA+ cells. Donation came from healthy HIV-negative adults that had no recent acute infections or vaccinations.

This chain links TRBV4-1 with TRBJ2-5; D perhaps matches TRBD1 (6 bases). The sample was naive CD8+ T cells from PBMCs. This clonotype was obtained from a man between 18 and 35 years old in good health. Some clones in this sample may be carry-over from other donors' samples. The DNA for the CDR3 is TGCGCCAGCAGCCACCTTCGCCGGGACACGTACCAAGAGACCCAGTACTTC. Its protein is CASSHLRRDTYQETQYF.